Shown below are 21 T cell receptor beta chains from a single sample sequenced in a study of blood T cells in healthy people across ages. Through a sample-barcoded 5' primer and a J-beta primer mix, a second PCR was run for roughly 6 to 11 cycles. TCRdb analysed the 5' RACE reads with MiXCR anew, one entry per CDR3 protein. Here the sample spans around 1,000,000 distinct CDR3 sequences, almost 25% being singletons. This same sample was also taken into another study, of T cells of mothers and their children.

The specimen was blood. Receptors originate from a girl under 10 years old in good health.

This clonotype was counted between two and nine times. The V gene is TRBV13, the J gene TRBJ2-5, with unresolved D. Gene TRBJ2-1 matches the end of the DNA better, so the J call may be wrong. The CDR3 consists of 15 residues. The germline gives CDR1 PRHDT, CDR2 FYEKMQ (reference sequence). CDR3 region: CASSLFSVADNEQFF. The CDR3, as DNA: TGTGCCAGCAGCTTATTTTCGGTGGCGGACAATGAGCAGTTCTTC.

The genes are TRBV28 and TRBJ1-2; perhaps TRBD1 as D (6 bases). Germline CDR1 MDHEN, CDR2 SYDVKM. Trimming cost V 5 bases and J 5 bases, with 15 bases left between them. The CDR3 has 14 amino acids. This chain's CDR3 is CASSPPRQDYGYTF. CDR3 nucleotides: TGTGCCAGCAGTCCCCCTCGACAGGATTATGGCTACACCTTC.

The gene calls are TRBV5-1 and TRBJ2-1, with D tentatively TRBD1 (6 bases). The length of the CDR3 is 14 residues. From germline, CDR1 is SGHRS and CDR2 YFSETQ. Trimming pared 5 bases from V and 3 bases from J, leaving 12 bases between. CDR3 loop: CASSSNRDYNEQFF. DNA for the CDR3: TGCGCCAGCAGTTCGAACAGGGACTACAATGAGCAGTTCTTC.

In this sample, this clonotype turned up a few times. The chain links TRBV28 to TRBJ2-3; the D gene is possibly TRBD1 (5 bases). V lost 3 bases to trimming and J lost 0 bases, with 10 bases between them. CDR1 MDHEN and CDR2 SYDVKM come from the germline V gene. This CDR3 contains 15 residues. The CDR3 DNA follows: TGTGCCAGCAGTTTGCCCAGGGCTAGCACAGATACGCAGTATTTT. This encodes CASSLPRASTDTQYF.

The chain links TRBV20-1 to TRBJ1-3; possible D gene TRBD1, 5 bases. This CDR3 is 16 amino acids long. Germline-derived CDR1 and CDR2 are DFQATT and SNEGSKA (reference sequence). V lost 3 bases and J lost 0, with 15 bases in between. CDR3 nucleotide sequence: TGCAGTGCTAGGCCCCTAGACAGCCGCTCTGGAAACACCATATATTTT. Protein: CSARPLDSRSGNTIYF.

This clonotype has a handful of counts. The CDR3: CASSMGLLNYEQYF. The CDR3 coding sequence is TGTGCCAGCAGCATGGGACTGCTGAACTACGAGCAGTACTTC. The J gene is TRBJ2-7, the V gene TRBV7-2, with D possibly being TRBD2 (6 bases). Trimming shortened V by 5 bases and J by 3 bases, and 14 bases separated the two germline ends. Germline V gene data show CDR1 as SGHTA and CDR2 as FQGNSA. This CDR3 contains 14 residues.

This clonotype was counted only a few times. The chain recombines TRBV7-3 with TRBJ2-1, with 11 bases aligning to TRBD1. With 2 bases clipped from V and 6 bases from J, the junction kept 3 bases outside the gene matches. CDR1 and CDR2 (germline): SGHTA, FQGTGA. There are 15 residues in the CDR3. As DNA, the CDR3 is TGTGCCAGCAGCTTAGGACAGGGGGCTCTCAATGAGCAGTTCTTC. Residues: CASSLGQGALNEQFF.

This clonotype has a count of ten or more. The chain employs TRBV7-3 and TRBJ1-2, with a weak D call TRBD1 (6 bases). The germline V gene encodes CDR1 SGHTA and CDR2 FQGTGA. V was shortened by 8 bases and J by 2 bases, with 12 bases between the two germline ends. The CDR3 loop spans 13 amino acids. The CDR3 nucleotides read TGTGCCAGCTCACCCACAGGGAACTATGGCTACACCTTC. This codes for CASSPTGNYGYTF.

V is TRBV29-1 and J is TRBJ2-2, with D unclear. Trimming removed 5 bases from V and 0 bases from J, with 16 bases in between. This CDR3 is 16 amino acids long. Germline CDR1 SQVTM, CDR2 ANQGSEA. The CDR3 spells CSVRGIKGPNTGELFF. CDR3 in DNA: TGCAGCGTTCGTGGGATTAAGGGTCCGAACACCGGGGAGCTGTTTTTT.

The table lists this clonotype with a few counts. V and J are TRBV6-1 and TRBJ2-2; 11 bases fit TRBD2. Unmatched junction bases numbered 8, after V lost 1 base and J lost 4 bases. CDR1 and CDR2 (germline): MNHNS, SASEGT. The CDR3 covers 18 residues. The CDR3 DNA reads as TGTGCCAGCAGTGAAGGCCTGCTAGCGGGAGGCCGCACCGGGGAGCTGTTTTTT. This sequence encodes CASSEGLLAGGRTGELFF.

The V call is TRBV10-3, the J call TRBJ2-3, with 7 bases fitting TRBD2. The V gene's germline CDR1 is ENHRY and CDR2 SYGVKD. The junction had 0 bases not matched to a gene; V was cut back by 8 bases and J by 4 bases. The CDR3 is 11 residues long. The CDR3 sequence is CAIGGADTQYF. The DNA of the CDR3 is TGTGCCATCGGGGGGGCAGATACGCAGTATTTT.

The chain recombines TRBV29-1 with TRBJ1-2; possible D gene TRBD1, 6 bases. Germline lookup yields CDR1 SQVTM and CDR2 ANQGSEA. The CDR3 length is 16 residues. Trimming took off 3 bases at V and 8 bases at J, with 25 bases between the two ends. CDR3 in amino acids: CSVEESPGGRLRGYTF. The CDR3 coding sequence is TGCAGCGTTGAGGAATCCCCCGGGGGGCGTTTGAGAGGCTACACCTTC.

This clonotype was detected a few times. V gene TRBV3-1 combines with J gene TRBJ2-7, with D unresolved. This CDR3 contains 12 residues. CDR1 is LGHDT, CDR2 YNNKEL, per germline (reference sequence). V was cut by 3 bases and J by 4 bases, with 7 bases left in between. CDR3 DNA: TGTGCCAGCAGCCATTCGGGTTACGAGCAGTACTTC. Residues: CASSHSGYEQYF.

The rearrangement links TRBV6-1 to TRBJ1-2, with D perhaps matching TRBD1 (5 bases). Germline values: CDR1 MNHNS, CDR2 SASEGT. Trimming shortened V by 5 bases and J by 8 bases, and 24 bases separated the two germline ends. The CDR3 runs 16 residues. The CDR3 DNA sequence: TGTGCCAGCAGTCCAAGAACCTCTGCCGGGGCGTGGGGCTACACCTTC. Protein: CASSPRTSAGAWGYTF.

The J gene is TRBJ1-1, the V gene TRBV12-3 or TRBV12-4; tentative D call: TRBD1 (5 bases). With 6 bases removed from V and 0 bases from J, the gap between germline ends came to 17 bases. The CDR3 covers 16 residues. Written as DNA, the CDR3 is TGTGCCAGCAGCATTCGGGACCACTCCATGAACACTGAAGCTTTCTTT. This encodes CASSIRDHSMNTEAFF.

The CDR3 loop is CASSLGGPRGEQFF. Written as DNA, the CDR3 is TGTGCCAGCAGTTTGGGCGGGCCCCGGGGTGAGCAGTTCTTC. This chain links TRBV12-3 or TRBV12-4 with TRBJ2-1, with D possibly matching TRBD2 (5 bases). This CDR3 is built from 14 residues. V was cut by 3 bases and J by 9 bases, with 15 bases left in between.

This clonotype has more than one count but fewer than ten. The chain combines TRBV4-1 with TRBJ1-5; D not resolved. Trimming left V 1 base short and J 2 bases short, with 9 bases between. Germline lookup yields CDR1 MGHRA and CDR2 YSYEKL. This CDR3 is built from 15 residues. CDR3 sequence: CASSQGVLGNQPQHF. CDR3 DNA: TGCGCCAGCAGCCAAGGTGTTTTAGGCAATCAGCCCCAGCATTTT.

This clonotype showed up just a few times. The rearrangement links TRBV21-1 to TRBJ1-1; the table's D call TRBD1 went unverified against the DNA. TRBV21-1 is deemed a pseudogene. The CDR3 runs 15 residues. The CDR3 region is CARTRRRGMNTEAFF. The CDR3 coding sequence is TGTGCCAGGACCCGGAGAAGGGGAATGAACACTGAAGCTTTCTTT.

V and J are TRBV20-1 and TRBJ1-2; no firm D call. The CDR3 has 11 amino acids. The V and J ends lost 0 bases and 3 bases respectively, with 2 bases between them. CDR1 DFQATT and CDR2 SNEGSKA come from the germline V gene (reference sequence). The CDR3 bases are TGCAGTGCTAGAGACTACTATGGCTACACCTTC. Its protein product is CSARDYYGYTF.

The chain joins TRBV28 to TRBJ1-4; 7 bases are a match to TRBD1. The CDR3 sequence is 15 residues long. J lost 3 bases, V lost 8 bases, and 9 bases had no gene match. Germline CDR1 and CDR2: MDHEN and SYDVKM. In DNA, the CDR3 is TGTGCCAGCGGTAGCTCCGGGACAGCTAATGAAAAACTGTTTTTT. This gives the protein CASGSSGTANEKLFF.

This clonotype has more than one count but fewer than ten. The chain has TRBV20-1 and TRBJ2-7; tentative D call: TRBD2 (6 bases). CDR3 length equals 15 residues. The germline V and J ends were trimmed by 0 bases and 2 bases, with 14 bases remaining between them. From germline, CDR1 is DFQATT and CDR2 SNEGSKA (reference sequence). CDR3 region: CSARDLERVTYEQYF. As DNA, the CDR3 is TGCAGTGCTAGAGATCTTGAGCGGGTAACCTACGAGCAGTACTTC.